These 29 T cell receptor beta chains share one sample of origin, sequenced in a study of cytomegalovirus exposure and HLA in healthy donors. TCRdb's copy holds only in-frame clones and misses some; the assay was immunoSEQ multiplex PCR. The repertoire holds approximately 180,000 clones, approximately 87% seen once, with roughly 1.5% in the top ten. Sequences were obtained from PBMCs. The receptors come from a woman aged 25-40 years in good health and CMV-seronegative.

The chain carries TRBV19 and TRBJ2-5, with D possibly matching TRBD2 (5 bases). Trimming shortened V by 6 bases and J by 2 bases, and 19 bases separated the two germline ends. This CDR3 has 16 residues. The germline V gene encodes CDR1 LNHDA and CDR2 SQIVND (reference sequence). CDR3 amino acids: CASSAWAASPQETQYF. The CDR3 DNA reads as TGTGCCAGTAGCGCATGGGCCGCTAGCCCGCAAGAGACCCAGTACTTC.

This chain links TRBV27 with TRBJ1-5, with D possibly being TRBD1 (6 bases). The germline V gene encodes CDR1 MNHEY and CDR2 SMNVEV (reference sequence). V was trimmed by 6 bases and J by 4 bases, leaving 16 bases between them. CDR3 length equals 15 residues. CDR3 in amino acids: CASRSAGAGNQPQHF. CDR3 bases: TGTGCCAGCAGATCTGCGGGGGCCGGTAATCAGCCCCAGCATTTT.

V gene TRBV5-1 combines with J gene TRBJ1-1; 8 bases map to TRBD1. V lost 9 bases, J lost 5 bases, and 15 bases stayed unmatched. CDR1 SGHRS and CDR2 YFSETQ come from the germline V gene. The CDR3 contains 15 residues. Here the CDR3 reads CATKTSAGGRTEAFF. The CDR3 DNA sequence: TGCGCCACCAAAACATCTGCAGGGGGCAGGACTGAAGCTTTCTTT.

The V and J genes are TRBV28 and TRBJ1-5; TRBD1 aligns across 7 bases. This CDR3 is built from 17 residues. The V gene's germline CDR1 is MDHEN and CDR2 SYDVKM. V was clipped by 2 bases and J by 0 bases; unmatched bases: 7. Written as DNA, the CDR3 is TGTGCCAGCAGTTTACCCGGACAGGCAACTAGCAATCAGCCCCAGCATTTT. Translation gives CASSLPGQATSNQPQHF.

This chain connects TRBV9 to TRBJ1-3; 7 nucleotides line up with TRBD1. Trimming cost V 0 bases and J 3 bases; bases outside gene matches: 3. CDR3 length equals 15 residues. Germline loops: CDR1 SGDLS, CDR2 YYNGEE. In DNA form, the CDR3 reads TGTGCCAGCAGCGTAGGGGCAGGGGGTGGAAACACCATATATTTT. Its translation is CASSVGAGGGNTIYF.

The V call is TRBV10-2, the J call TRBJ2-1, with a possible D match to TRBD1 (5 bases). CDR1 is WSHSY and CDR2 is SAAADI in the germline V gene. The V end was cut by 3 bases, the J end by 3 bases, with 9 bases between. The CDR3 is 14 amino acids. Written as DNA, the CDR3 is TGCGCCAGCAGTGATGTCCAGGGCTACAATGAGCAGTTCTTC. It yields the protein CASSDVQGYNEQFF.

Comments on this clone: At one end the junction does not follow the germline gene, possibly because of a read error. The rearrangement links TRBV7-7 to TRBJ2-7; possibly TRBD1 for D (7 bases). This CDR3 is built from 13 residues. Germline CDR1 reads SSHAT; CDR2 reads FNYEAQ (reference sequence). The CDR3 DNA is TGTGCTAGCAGCCGCGGGACAGTCTACGAGCAGTACTTC. This codes for CASSRGTVYEQYF.

V is TRBV6-1 and J is TRBJ1-6; D is possibly TRBD1 (5 bases). Germline values: CDR1 MNHNS, CDR2 SASEGT. This CDR3 has 15 amino acids. With 3 bases removed from V and 5 bases from J, the gap between germline ends came to 11 bases. The CDR3 protein is CASSDQGIDNSPLHF. The CDR3 region has the DNA TGTGCCAGCAGTGACCAGGGAATCGATAATTCACCCCTCCACTTT.

This rearrangement joins TRBV7-6 to TRBJ1-4; 7 nucleotides align to TRBD1. CDR1 is SGHVS and CDR2 is FNYEAQ in the germline V gene. V shed 3 bases, J shed 7 bases, and the junction held 8 bases outside the gene matches. The CDR3 is made up of 15 amino acids. The CDR3 spells CASSFMGTEGEKLFF. DNA for the CDR3: TGTGCCAGCAGCTTCATGGGGACAGAAGGTGAAAAACTGTTTTTT.

The J gene is TRBJ1-1, the V gene TRBV6-1, with D possibly being TRBD1 (5 bases). This CDR3 is built from 14 residues. Germline CDR1 and CDR2: MNHNS and SASEGT. The V and J ends lost 3 bases and 4 bases respectively, with 12 bases between them. The CDR3 sequence is CASSDWGPSTEAFF. In nucleotides, the CDR3 is TGTGCCAGCAGTGACTGGGGCCCCAGCACTGAAGCTTTCTTT.

V and J are TRBV18 and TRBJ1-1, with no clear D. There are 13 residues in the CDR3. Germline CDR1 is KGHSH and CDR2 is LQKENI. Trimming stripped 3 bases from V and 1 base from J, with 6 bases between. In DNA, the CDR3 is TGTGCCAGCTCACCGAACAGGAACACTGAAGCTTTCTTT. It is translated as CASSPNRNTEAFF. Looking up the rest from reference TRBV18 and TRBJ1-1 gives the full variable domain: NAGVMQNPRHLVRRRGQEARLRCSPMKGHSHVYWYRQLPEEGLKFMVYLQKENIIDESGMPKERFSAEFPKEGPSILRIQQVVRGDSAAYFCASSPNRNTEAFFGQGTRLTVV.

The chain links TRBV4-2 to TRBJ2-7, with 7 bases identical to TRBD2. CDR3 length equals 15 residues. Germline V CDR1 and CDR2: LGHNA, YNFKEQ. The J segment lost 2 bases and the V segment lost 0 bases, leaving 4 bases of the junction unmatched. In DNA form, the CDR3 reads TGTGCCAGCAGCCAAGATCTCAGCGGGGCCTACGAGCAGTACTTC. This translates into CASSQDLSGAYEQYF.

The V gene is TRBV2, the J gene TRBJ1-5, with a weak D call TRBD1 (6 bases). The length of the CDR3 is 13 residues. Trimming took 7 bases from V and 4 from J, leaving 11 bases between them. CDR1 and CDR2 (germline): SNHLY, FYNNEI. This CDR3 is CASMAGVNQPQHF. DNA of the CDR3: TGTGCCAGCATGGCAGGGGTGAATCAGCCCCAGCATTTT.

The genes are TRBV7-8 and TRBJ2-3, with 11 bases identical to TRBD1. The CDR3 spans 16 residues. Germline assignment: CDR1 SGHVS and CDR2 FQNEAQ. The V gene end was trimmed by 5 bases and the J gene end by 7 bases; junction bases not matched to a gene: 11. CDR3 amino acids: CASSKSTGQGVYTQYF. CDR3 DNA: TGTGCCAGCAGCAAGTCCACGGGACAGGGGGTTTATACGCAGTATTTT.

To note about this clone: At one boundary the junction diverges from the germline segment, which might be a read error. J is TRBJ1-5 and V is TRBV2, with TRBD1 identical over 11 bases. Germline-derived CDR1 and CDR2 are SNHLY and FYNNEI. CDR3 length equals 15 residues. The CDR3 DNA reads as TGTGCCTGCAGCCGCGGGACAGGGGGTCGGGAGCCCCAGCATTTT. Translating it yields CACSRGTGGREPQHF.

The rearrangement links TRBV4-2 to TRBJ2-7; 8 bases fit TRBD2. The germline CDR1 and CDR2 sequences are LGHNA and YNFKEQ. V gave up 5 bases and J gave up 1 base; unmatched junction bases: 19. The CDR3 runs 19 residues. The CDR3 DNA follows: TGTGCCAGCAGCTACAATTCCCCGGGACTAGGGGCAGGATCCTACGAGCAGTACTTC. This sequence encodes CASSYNSPGLGAGSYEQYF.

This clone was recorded a few times. J is TRBJ2-7 and V is TRBV19; 8 bases are shared with TRBD1. The CDR3 totals 13 residues. V dropped 6 bases and J dropped 3; count of bases not matched to a gene: 4. In germline, CDR1 is LNHDA, CDR2 SQIVND (reference sequence). The CDR3 protein is CASSPGTGYEQYF. The CDR3, as DNA: TGTGCCAGTAGCCCCGGGACAGGCTACGAGCAGTACTTC.

The chain employs TRBV6-1 and TRBJ2-2; 11 nucleotides agree with TRBD1. Germline V gene sequence: CDR1 MNHNS, CDR2 SASEGT. Trimming cost V 4 bases and J 0 bases; bases outside gene matches: 1. The CDR3 runs to 16 residues. As DNA, the CDR3 is TGTGCCAGCAGTGGGACAGGGGGCGCGAACACCGGGGAGCTGTTTTTT. The encoded protein is CASSGTGGANTGELFF.

V and J are TRBV4-1 and TRBJ2-3; 11 nucleotides align to TRBD2. The V gene end was trimmed by 0 bases and the J gene end by 4 bases; junction bases not matched to a gene: 18. The CDR3 consists of 21 residues. Germline CDR1 MGHRA, CDR2 YSYEKL. This CDR3 is CASSQEGPRTSGLPHSDTQYF. In DNA, the CDR3 is TGCGCCAGCAGCCAAGAAGGGCCTCGGACTAGCGGGCTCCCACACTCAGATACGCAGTATTTT.

The chain recombines TRBV6-5 with TRBJ1-2, with D possibly TRBD1 on 5 matching bases. The CDR3 has 15 residues. Germline V gene lookup returns CDR1 MNHEY and CDR2 SVGAGI. V lost 0 bases and J lost 6, with 14 bases in between. The CDR3 bases are TGTGCCAGCAGTTACTCCCAAGGGGCCATTAATGGCTACACCTTC. It codes for CASSYSQGAINGYTF.

The chain carries TRBV6-1 and TRBJ2-7; 8 nucleotides line up with TRBD1. CDR1 is MNHNS, CDR2 SASEGT, per germline. This CDR3 comprises 13 residues. V shed 5 bases and J 2 bases; nucleotides not matched to a gene: 2. CDR3 coding DNA: TGTGCCAGCAGTAGGACAGGGCCCTACGAGCAGTACTTC. This codes for CASSRTGPYEQYF.

This chain connects TRBV27 to TRBJ1-5; D perhaps matches TRBD1 (6 bases). The length of the CDR3 is 13 residues. Germline CDR1 is MNHEY and CDR2 is SMNVEV (reference sequence). V was pared by 6 bases and J by 7 bases, with 13 bases between. The CDR3 DNA is TGTGCCAGCAGAACAGGGTGGAACCAGCCCCAGCATTTT. It encodes CASRTGWNQPQHF.

V usage is TRBV9 and J usage is TRBJ2-2, with TRBD2 identical over 12 bases. V shed 4 bases, J shed 2 bases, and the junction held 6 bases outside the gene matches. CDR1 is SGDLS and CDR2 is YYNGEE in the germline V gene. This CDR3 region has 17 residues. The CDR3 region has the DNA TGTGCCAGCAGCCCTAGACTAGCGGGGGCCAACACCGGGGAGCTGTTTTTT. Its protein product is CASSPRLAGANTGELFF.

The rearrangement joins TRBV18 to TRBJ2-1, with TRBD2 as a possible D gene (7 bases). The V gene's germline CDR1 is KGHSH and CDR2 LQKENI. With 6 bases removed from V and 9 bases from J, the gap between germline ends came to 21 bases. The CDR3 consists of 15 residues. The CDR3 spells CASSPLGGGLSEQFF. The CDR3 DNA sequence: TGTGCCAGCTCCCCCTTGGGGGGGGGCCTAAGTGAGCAGTTCTTC.

The V call is TRBV30, the J call TRBJ2-7; TRBD1 matches 9 bases. There are 13 residues in the CDR3. V lost 4 bases to trimming and J lost 6 bases; unmatched junction nucleotides: 7. From germline, CDR1 is GTSNPN and CDR2 SVGIG (reference sequence). The CDR3 region is CAWKDRGTFEQYF. CDR3 nucleotide sequence: TGTGCCTGGAAGGACAGGGGAACCTTCGAGCAGTACTTC.

There are many counts of this clone. The V gene is TRBV27, the J gene TRBJ1-6, with D hard to call. V was shortened by 3 bases and J by 9 bases, with 12 bases between the two germline ends. The germline V gene encodes CDR1 MNHEY and CDR2 SMNVEV (reference sequence). The length of the CDR3 is 14 residues. CDR3 bases: TGTGCCAGCAGTTTCTCGGAACGGGGTTCACCCCTCCACTTT. This gives the protein CASSFSERGSPLHF.

The J gene is TRBJ2-7, the V gene TRBV9; D remains ambiguous. From germline, CDR1 is SGDLS and CDR2 YYNGEE. Deletions cut 4 bases from V and 2 bases from J, with 10 bases between. CDR3 length equals 13 residues. The CDR3 coding sequence is TGTGCCAGCAGCATGAGCCCCGCCTACGAGCAGTACTTC. Its translation is CASSMSPAYEQYF.

This clone was seen only once. The gene calls are TRBV5-1 and TRBJ1-4; D not resolved. CDR1 is SGHRS, CDR2 YFSETQ, per germline. Trimming stripped 0 bases from V and 8 bases from J, with 14 bases between. The CDR3 loop spans 15 amino acids. CDR3 sequence: CASSLGGSNREKLFF. CDR3 DNA sequence: TGCGCCAGCAGCTTGGGCGGCAGTAACCGAGAAAAACTGTTTTTT. Full variable domain (rest looked up from reference TRBV5-1 and TRBJ1-4): KAGVTQTPRYLIKTRGQQVTLSCSPISGHRSVSWYQQTPGQGLQFLFEYFSETQRNKGNFPGRFSGRQFSNSRSEMNVSTLELGDSALYLCASSLGGSNREKLFFGSGTQLSVL.

The chain carries TRBV6-5 and TRBJ1-2; no definite D call. CDR1 and CDR2 (germline): MNHEY, SVGAGI. Deletions cut 0 bases from V and 4 bases from J, with 9 bases between. The CDR3 contains 14 residues. CDR3 bases: TGTGCCAGCAGTTACTCGTTGGGGAGCTATGGCTACACCTTC. The encoded protein is CASSYSLGSYGYTF.